This is a list of T cell receptor beta chains from one sample in a study of identical twins. TCRdb analysed the 5' RACE reads with MiXCR anew, one entry per CDR3 protein. The sample shows 550,000 to 800,000 distinct CDR3 sequences, about 7.1% of them seen only once. This sample also appeared in a second study, on yellow fever vaccine responses in identical twins.

The sequencing input was PBMCs. The receptors were gathered from a woman between 18 and 29 years old in good health. The CDR3 runs from the conserved cysteine through the conserved F or W. D genes are given only for firm matches. A clone size is listed for some rows: how often the clone was seen (once, few, many), or a class if it is expanded.

abundance,d_gene,j_gene,v_gene,CDR3nt,CDR3aa
many,NA,TRBJ2-5,TRBV29-1,TGCAGCGTTGTGCTTCAGGGAGAGGGAGAGACCCAGTACTTC,CSVVLQGEGETQYF
NA,NA,TRBJ2-2,TRBV11-2,TGTGCCAGCAGCTTAGATCAATGGCAGCCGAACACCGGGGAGCTGTTTTTT,CASSLDQWQPNTGELFF
NA,NA,TRBJ2-5,TRBV10-3,TGTGCCATCAGTGAGTTGGGGCAAGAGACCCAGTACTTC,CAISELGQETQYF
many,NA,TRBJ1-1,TRBV3-1,TGTGCCAGCAGCCAAGTGATACAGGGCACTGAAGCTTTCTTT,CASSQVIQGTEAFF
few,NA,TRBJ1-1,TRBV12-3/TRBV12-4,TGTGCCAGCAGTCCCGGACACGGGGACACTGAAGCTTTCTTT,CASSPGHGDTEAFF
few,NA,TRBJ2-3,TRBV20-1,TGCAGTGCTTTAGGGCGCCCTAGCACAGATACGCAGTATTTT,CSALGRPSTDTQYF
NA,NA,TRBJ1-3,TRBV6-5,TGTGCCAGCAGTTACTCCGGGGGAACGGGAAACACCATATATTTT,CASSYSGGTGNTIYF
NA,NA,TRBJ1-1,TRBV5-1,TGCGCCAGCAGCTTGGTCCGGCAGGGGTGGACTGAAGCTTTCTTT,CASSLVRQGWTEAFF
NA,NA,TRBJ2-3,TRBV3-1,TGTGCCAGCAGCCAACTCCGGACTAACACAGATACGCAGTATTTT,CASSQLRTNTDTQYF
few,TRBD2,TRBJ2-1,TRBV12-3/TRBV12-4,TGTGCCAGCAGTTTCAGCGGGAGTGTTTTCGGGGAGCAGTTCTTC,CASSFSGSVFGEQFF
NA,TRBD1,TRBJ2-7,TRBV7-9,TGTGCCAGCAGCTTTAAACATTCGACAGGGCCTTCCTACGAGCAGTACTTC,CASSFKHSTGPSYEQYF
NA,NA,TRBJ2-5,TRBV12-5,TGTGCTAGTGGTTTGGGGACACAAGAGACCCAGTACTTC,CASGLGTQETQYF
many,TRBD2,TRBJ2-3,TRBV19,TGTGCCAGTAGTTCCACTAGCGGGAGTTCAGATACGCAGTATTTT,CASSSTSGSSDTQYF
few,NA,TRBJ2-1,TRBV7-8,TGTGCCAGCAGCTCAACCGTCAACAATGAGCAGTTCTTC,CASSSTVNNEQFF
NA,NA,TRBJ2-1,TRBV6-4,TGTGCCAGCAGGGACACCCCCTACAATGAGCAGTTCTTC,CASRDTPYNEQFF
few,NA,TRBJ2-1,TRBV11-3,TGTGCCAGCAGCTTATTCGGACAGAACAATGAGCAGTTCTTC,CASSLFGQNNEQFF
few,TRBD2,TRBJ2-3,TRBV12-3/TRBV12-4,TGTGCCAGCAGCCCCACTAGCGGGAGGACCCTCACAGATACGCAGTATTTT,CASSPTSGRTLTDTQYF
NA,NA,TRBJ2-3,TRBV2,TGTGCCAGCTTTACGACAGATACGCAGTATTTT,CASFTTDTQYF
few,TRBD2,TRBJ2-7,TRBV7-9,TGTGCCAGCAGCCCAGGGCGGGGAGGGATAAACTACGAGCAGTACTTC,CASSPGRGGINYEQYF
NA,NA,TRBJ2-2,TRBV12-3/TRBV12-4,TGTGCCAGCAGTTTCTTGGGAAGGGGAATATTCAACCTCAACACCGGGGAGCTGTTTTTT,CASSFLGRGIFNLNTGELFF
NA,NA,TRBJ2-5,TRBV2,TGTGCCAGCAGTGAAACTGGGTTCGGGTACCAAGAGACCCAGTACTTC,CASSETGFGYQETQYF
many,NA,TRBJ1-1,TRBV6-5,TGTGCCAGCAGTTATTGGGGACACCTTAGTGGCACTGAAGCTTTCTTT,CASSYWGHLSGTEAFF
many,NA,TRBJ2-5,TRBV12-3/TRBV12-4,TGTGCCAGCAGTAAGGACAGTAATCAAGAGACCCAGTACTTC,CASSKDSNQETQYF
NA,NA,TRBJ1-5,TRBV2,TGTGCCAGCATCGACAGCAGGGGAGGGAGCAATCAGCCCCAGCATTTT,CASIDSRGGSNQPQHF
NA,TRBD2,TRBJ2-5,TRBV12-3/TRBV12-4,TGTGCCAGCAGTCGACTAGCGGGAGGGCCCTACCAAGAGACCCAGTACTTC,CASSRLAGGPYQETQYF
NA,TRBD2,TRBJ2-1,TRBV4-1,TGCGCCAGCAGCCCCGAGCGCGAGCGGGGGGGCGCTGAGCAGTTCTTC,CASSPERERGGAEQFF
NA,NA,TRBJ2-7,TRBV12-3/TRBV12-4,TGTGCCAGCAGTTTTCTCTCAGGATTCTTCTACGAGCAGTACTTC,CASSFLSGFFYEQYF
NA,TRBD2,TRBJ2-3,TRBV7-6,TGTGCCAGCAGCCCACGACTAGCGGGGGGACGTGTATATGGCACAGATACGCAGTATTTT,CASSPRLAGGRVYGTDTQYF
few,TRBD1,TRBJ2-7,TRBV3-1,TGTGCCAGCAGCCAAGTGGACAGGGGCTCCTACGAGCAGTACTTC,CASSQVDRGSYEQYF
NA,TRBD2,TRBJ2-1,TRBV14,TGTGCCAGCAGCCCGGGGGGTAGCGGGATCCGCCTCGGCTCCTACAATGAGCAGTTCTTC,CASSPGGSGIRLGSYNEQFF
many,TRBD2,TRBJ2-2,TRBV6-1,TGTGCCAGCAGTCGCGCGGGGGGACTAACCGGGGAGCTGTTTTTT,CASSRAGGLTGELFF
few,TRBD1,TRBJ1-4,TRBV12-3/TRBV12-4,TGTGCCAGCAGTTACGGGACAGGGCTAACCGAAAAACTGTTTTTT,CASSYGTGLTEKLFF
many,TRBD2,TRBJ2-3,TRBV12-3/TRBV12-4,TGTGCCAGCAGACTAGCGGGAGCGGGCCCAGATACGCAGTATTTT,CASRLAGAGPDTQYF
many,NA,TRBJ2-3,TRBV5-1,TGCGCCAGCAGCTTGGGGGGGGCCCGCGGGACAGATACGCAGTATTTT,CASSLGGARGTDTQYF
few,NA,TRBJ1-5,TRBV20-1,TGCAGTGCTAGGGCCCTAGGGGCCGGGAGCAATCAGCCCCAGCATTTT,CSARALGAGSNQPQHF
NA,NA,TRBJ1-6,TRBV5-1,TGCGCCAGCAGGCAGGGCGAGGGGTCCTATAATTCACCCCTCCACTTT,CASRQGEGSYNSPLHF
many,NA,TRBJ2-2,TRBV12-3/TRBV12-4,TGTGCCAGCAGTGCAAGGGAACAGAACACCGGGGAGCTGTTTTTT,CASSAREQNTGELFF